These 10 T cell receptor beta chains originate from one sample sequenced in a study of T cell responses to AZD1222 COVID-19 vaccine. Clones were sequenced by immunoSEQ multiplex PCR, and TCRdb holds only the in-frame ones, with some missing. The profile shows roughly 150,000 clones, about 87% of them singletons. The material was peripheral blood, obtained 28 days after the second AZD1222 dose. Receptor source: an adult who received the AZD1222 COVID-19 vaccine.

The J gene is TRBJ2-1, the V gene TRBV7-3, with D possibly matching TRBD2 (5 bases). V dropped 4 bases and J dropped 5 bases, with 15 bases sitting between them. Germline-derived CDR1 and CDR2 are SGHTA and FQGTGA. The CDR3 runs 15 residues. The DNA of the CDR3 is TGTGCCAGCAGCTCCAATACCGGGATTCACAATGAGCAGTTCTTC. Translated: CASSSNTGIHNEQFF.

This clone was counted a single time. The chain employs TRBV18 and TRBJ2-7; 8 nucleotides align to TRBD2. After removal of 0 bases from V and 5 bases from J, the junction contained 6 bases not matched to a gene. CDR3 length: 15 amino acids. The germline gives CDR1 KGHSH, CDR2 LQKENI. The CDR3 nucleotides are TGTGCCAGCTCACCACCGGCCAGCGGGAGCAACGAGCAGTACTTC. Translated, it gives CASSPPASGSNEQYF.

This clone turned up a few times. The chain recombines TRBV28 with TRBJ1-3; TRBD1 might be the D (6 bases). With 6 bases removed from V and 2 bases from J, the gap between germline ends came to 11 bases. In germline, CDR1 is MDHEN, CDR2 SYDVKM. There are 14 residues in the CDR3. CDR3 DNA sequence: TGTGCCAGCAGACCCCAGGGGACTGGAAACACCATATATTTT. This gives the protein CASRPQGTGNTIYF.

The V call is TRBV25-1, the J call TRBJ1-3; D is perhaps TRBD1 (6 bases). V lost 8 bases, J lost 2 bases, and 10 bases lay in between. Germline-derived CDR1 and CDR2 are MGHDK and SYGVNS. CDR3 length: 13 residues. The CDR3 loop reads CASQTGTGNTIYF. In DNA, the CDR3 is TGTGCCAGCCAGACAGGAACTGGAAACACCATATATTTT. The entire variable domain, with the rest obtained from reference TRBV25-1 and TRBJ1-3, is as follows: EADIYQTPRYLVIGTGKKITLECSQTMGHDKMYWYQQDPGMELHLIHYSYGVNSTEKGDLSSESTVSRIRTEHFPLTLESARPSHTSQYLCASQTGTGNTIYFGEGSWLTVV.

CDR3 DNA sequence: TGTGCCACCAGCACTGGACAGGGCGAGGGAGTCGAGCAGTACTTC. Its protein product is CATSTGQGEGVEQYF. This chain joins TRBV15 and TRBJ2-7; 8 positions agree with TRBD1. The CDR3 is 15 residues long. J was trimmed by 6 bases and V by 4 bases; bases with no gene match: 11. Looked up from germline, CDR1 is LNHNV and CDR2 is YYDKDF (reference sequence).

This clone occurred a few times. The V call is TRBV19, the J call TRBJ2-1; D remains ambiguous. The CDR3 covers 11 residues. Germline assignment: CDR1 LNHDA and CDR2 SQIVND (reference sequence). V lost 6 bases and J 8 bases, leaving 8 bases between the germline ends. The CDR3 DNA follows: TGTGCCAGTAGCGTTAAGGATGAGCAGTTCTTC. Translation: CASSVKDEQFF.

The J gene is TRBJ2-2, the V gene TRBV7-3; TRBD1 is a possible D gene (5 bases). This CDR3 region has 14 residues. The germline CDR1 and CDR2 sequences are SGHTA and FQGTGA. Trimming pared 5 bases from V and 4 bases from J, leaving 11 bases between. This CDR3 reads CASSQDTITGELFF. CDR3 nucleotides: TGTGCCAGCAGCCAGGACACTATCACCGGGGAGCTGTTTTTT.

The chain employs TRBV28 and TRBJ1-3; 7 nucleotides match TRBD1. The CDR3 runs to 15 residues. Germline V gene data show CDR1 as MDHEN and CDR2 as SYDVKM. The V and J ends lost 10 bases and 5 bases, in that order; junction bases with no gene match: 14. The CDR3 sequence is CATSWEVGQRNTIYF. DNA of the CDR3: TGTGCCACATCTTGGGAAGTGGGACAGAGAAACACCATATATTTT.

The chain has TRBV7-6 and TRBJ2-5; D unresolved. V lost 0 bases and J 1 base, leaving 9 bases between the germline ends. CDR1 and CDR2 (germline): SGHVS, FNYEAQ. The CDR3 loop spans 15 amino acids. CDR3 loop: CASSLAGLTQETQYF. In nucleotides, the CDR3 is TGTGCCAGCAGCTTAGCGGGGTTAACCCAAGAGACCCAGTACTTC. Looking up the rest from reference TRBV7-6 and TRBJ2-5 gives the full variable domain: GAGVSQSPRYKVTKRGQDVALRCDPISGHVSLYWYRQALGQGPEFLTYFNYEAQQDKSGLPNDRFSAERPEGSISTLTIQRTEQRDSAMYRCASSLAGLTQETQYFGPGTRLLVL.

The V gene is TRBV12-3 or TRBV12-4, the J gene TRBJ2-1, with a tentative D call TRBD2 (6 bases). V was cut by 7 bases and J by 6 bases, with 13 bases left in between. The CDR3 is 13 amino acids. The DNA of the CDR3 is TGTGCCAGCAAGCGCGGGGCCCTCAATGAGCAGTTCTTC. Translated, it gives CASKRGALNEQFF.